This TCR beta chain stems from a study of CD8 T cells in ankylosing spondylitis. General study results and limits: Blood of patients with ankylosing spondylitis appeared to be characterized by a TCR beta motif of roughly eight highly homologous variants. Significantly higher representation of disease-linked clones was reported for matched ankylosing spondylitis synovial fluid.

V shed 4 bases and J shed 4 bases, with 11 bases lying between them. CDR1 LGHDT and CDR2 YNNKEL come from the germline V gene (reference sequence). This CDR3 region has 14 residues. This clonotype was picked up a small number of times. Its antigen is unknown. TCRdb called the 5' RACE reads again in MiXCR, with one record for every CDR3 protein. In the table there are roughly 490,000 distinct CDR3 sequences, about 5.7% of which are singletons. The sequence was obtained from a male donor with ankylosing spondylitis. The rearrangement links TRBV3-1 to TRBJ2-4; D possibly matches TRBD1 or TRBD2 (5 bases each). Sample: blood, either unsorted or a sorted T cell fraction (not recorded which). The CDR3 spells CASSPGTGKNIQYF. CDR3 bases: TGTGCCAGCAGCCCGGGGACGGGAAAAAACATTCAGTACTTC.